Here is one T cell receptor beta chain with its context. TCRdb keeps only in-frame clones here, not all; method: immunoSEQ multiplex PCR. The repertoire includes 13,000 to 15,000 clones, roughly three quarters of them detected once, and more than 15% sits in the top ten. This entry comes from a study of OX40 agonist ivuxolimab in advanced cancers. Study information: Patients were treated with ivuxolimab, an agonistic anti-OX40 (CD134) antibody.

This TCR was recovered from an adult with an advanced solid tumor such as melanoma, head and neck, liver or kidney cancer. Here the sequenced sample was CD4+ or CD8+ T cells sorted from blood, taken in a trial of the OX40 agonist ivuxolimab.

The CDR3 spells CASGGGQGREQYF. The DNA of the CDR3 is TGTGCCAGTGGGGGGGGCCAGGGGCGCGAGCAGTACTTC. This rearrangement joins TRBV7-2 to TRBJ2-7, with D maybe TRBD2 (7 bases). V lost 9 bases and J lost 6, with 18 bases in between. From germline, CDR1 is SGHTA and CDR2 FQGNSA. The CDR3 loop spans 13 amino acids.